A selection of T cell receptor beta chains follows, all from one sample in a study of blood T cell repertoires in COVID-19. Some clones are missing from TCRdb's copy, which holds only in-frame ones; the method was immunoSEQ multiplex PCR. Among fewer than 350,000 clones listed, approximately 86% were seen once. Sequencing input: peripheral blood. The receptors were sampled from a man aged 35 to 55 with active or convalescent COVID-19. Both conserved end residues are part of each CDR3. A D gene is named only where the DNA matches it firmly.

d_call	v_call	j_call	cdr3_aa
TRBD1	TRBV3-1/TRBV3-2	TRBJ1-2	CASSQGQGYYGYTF
.	TRBV10-1	TRBJ2-2	CASSSGTAGLGELFF
.	TRBV11-3	TRBJ1-1	CASSSRPFPGGNTEAFF
TRBD2	TRBV28	TRBJ2-7	CASLAGDAVHEQYF
TRBD1	TRBV4-1	TRBJ2-1	CASSPRQGSGNEQFF
.	TRBV30	TRBJ1-1	CAWSGSMWTEAFF
TRBD2	TRBV7-7	TRBJ2-5	CASSFSLAGGLETQYF
TRBD1	TRBV18	TRBJ1-5	CASSPSGTASNQPQHF
.	TRBV4-1	TRBJ1-2	CASSQDGHLKNYGYTF
.	TRBV12-5	TRBJ2-2	CASALRPGSLTGELFF
TRBD1	TRBV9	TRBJ1-2	CASTKDRDYGYTF
TRBD2	TRBV27	TRBJ2-5	CASKGLAGVETQYF
.	TRBV19	TRBJ1-4	CATGEVSTNEKLFF
.	TRBV10-2	TRBJ1-3	CASSERGGVGNTIYF
.	TRBV4-2	TRBJ1-5	CASSQGIQPQHF
.	TRBV9	TRBJ2-1	CASSPSDRLAYNEQFF